Below are 26 T cell receptor beta chains sequenced from a single sample in a study of CXCR3-negative and CXCR3-positive naive CD8 T cells (dated by TCRdb to between 2018 and 2021). This sample was sequenced with a NextSeq 550. The Human TCR Profiling Kit (MiLaboratory) was used to prepare UMI-labeled 5' RACE TRB cDNA libraries. TCRdb reprocessed the reads and provides one entry for every CDR3 protein sequence; no DNA is given. Per the sample table, the count is about 120,000 distinct CDR3 sequences. Less than 0.55% of the sample comes from the top ten. Sequencing was done on a sample of naive CXCR3- CD8+ T cells from blood. The sample's cell subset or site, from its label and the paper: CD45RO-CCR7+CD27+CD95- naive CD8+ T cells lacking CXCR3 (TNR3-). The receptors were gathered from a human donor in good health. Some clones in this sample may be carry-over from other donors' samples.

The chain recombines TRBV29-1 with TRBJ2-7. The germline V gene encodes CDR1 SQVTM and CDR2 ANQGSEA. The CDR3 is 13 amino acids. CDR3 in amino acids: CSVLDELSYEQYF.

The rearrangement links TRBV5-1 to TRBJ2-7; TCRdb indicates TRBD2, and absent DNA this call remains unverified. Per germline, CDR1 SGHRS and CDR2 YFSETQ. CDR3 size: 15 residues. CDR3 loop: CASSLGERLPYEQYF. The whole variable domain, filled in from reference TRBV5-1 and TRBJ2-7, reads KAGVTQTPRYLIKTRGQQVTLSCSPISGHRSVSWYQQTPGQGLQFLFEYFSETQRNKGNFPGRFSGRQFSNSRSEMNVSTLELGDSALYLCASSLGERLPYEQYFGPGTRLTVT.

The chain recombines TRBV29-1 with TRBJ2-1; as DNA is missing, the TRBD1 call by TCRdb cannot be tested. CDR1 and CDR2 (germline): SQVTM, ANQGSEA. This CDR3 comprises 17 residues. Here the CDR3 reads CSVGPGQPLFTINEQFF.

V and J are TRBV5-1 and TRBJ2-2. The CDR3 totals 15 residues. Germline V gives CDR1 SGHRS, CDR2 YFSETQ. The CDR3 is CASSLAWGNTGELFF.

V and J are TRBV13 and TRBJ1-2. Looked up from germline, CDR1 is PRHDT and CDR2 is FYEKMQ (reference sequence). CDR3 size: 13 residues. Here the CDR3 reads CASSYRRDYGYTF.

This sequence joins TRBV28 and TRBJ2-3; there is no DNA to check the TCRdb D call of TRBD1. Germline V CDR1 and CDR2: MDHEN, SYDVKM. The CDR3 is made up of 14 amino acids. The CDR3 sequence is CATVGERMGDTQYF. Full variable domain (missing parts from reference TRBV28 and TRBJ2-3): DVKVTQSSRYLVKRTGEKVFLECVQDMDHENMFWYRQDPGLGLRLIYFSYDVKMKEKGDIPEGYSVSREKKERFSLILESASTNQTSMYLCATVGERMGDTQYFGPGTRLTVL.

The CDR3 loop reads CASSRGLLNYNEQLF. This chain uses TRBV12-3 or TRBV12-4 with TRBJ2-1; TCRdb outputs TRBD1, but without DNA this stays unchecked. CDR3 length: 15 residues.

The rearrangement links TRBV7-6 to TRBJ2-3; with no DNA, the TCRdb D assignment of TRBD1 cannot be verified. The CDR3 is 16 residues long. In germline, CDR1 is SGHVS, CDR2 FNYEAQ. The CDR3 loop reads CASSVSGGQLTDTQYF.

This CDR3 reads CASSYGPGAYEQYF. The rearrangement links TRBV6-2 or TRBV6-3 to TRBJ2-7; TCRdb reports TRBD1, a call that lacks DNA to check it against. This CDR3 contains 14 residues. CDR1 and CDR2 from the germline V gene are MNHEY and SVGEGT.

The CDR3 protein is CASSEEVEDSPLHF. V and J are TRBV6-1 and TRBJ1-6. Germline CDR1 reads MNHNS; CDR2 reads SASEGT. The CDR3 has 14 residues.

This chain's CDR3 is CASSPDGTAVWGYTF. The chain links TRBV3-1 to TRBJ1-2. The CDR3 has 15 residues. Germline loops: CDR1 LGHDT, CDR2 YNNKEL (reference sequence).

V usage is TRBV5-6 and J usage is TRBJ2-2; TCRdb gives TRBD1 as the D gene, but with no DNA this cannot be confirmed. Germline V gene data show CDR1 as SGHDT and CDR2 as YYEEEE. The CDR3 is 15 amino acids. The CDR3: CASSFGTGYTGELFF.

The CDR3 sequence is CASSSSGTARNQPQHF. The V gene is TRBV7-9, the J gene TRBJ1-5. This CDR3 region has 16 residues. Germline CDR1 SEHNR, CDR2 FQNEAQ (reference sequence). The whole variable domain, filled in from reference TRBV7-9 and TRBJ1-5, reads DTGVSQNPRHKITKRGQNVTFRCDPISEHNRLYWYRQTLGQGPEFLTYFQNEAQLEKSRLLSDRFSAERPKGSFSTLEIQRTEQGDSAMYLCASSSSGTARNQPQHFGDGTRLSIL.

V usage is TRBV2 and J usage is TRBJ2-2; TCRdb gives TRBD1 as the D gene, but with no DNA this cannot be confirmed. From germline, CDR1 is SNHLY and CDR2 FYNNEI. The CDR3 has 14 amino acids. The CDR3 reads CASSPTGYAGELFF.

V is TRBV7-9 and J is TRBJ1-2. The CDR3 spans 13 residues. The germline CDR1 and CDR2 sequences are SEHNR and FQNEAQ (reference sequence). This chain's CDR3 is CASRMTWSYGYTF.

V gene TRBV29-1 combines with J gene TRBJ2-1; absent DNA, TCRdb's TRBD1 call cannot be checked. Germline V gene sequence: CDR1 SQVTM, CDR2 ANQGSEA. CDR3 length equals 16 residues. The CDR3 region is CSVEVVRTGGYNEQFF.

The V call is TRBV28, the J call TRBJ2-3; as DNA is missing, the TRBD2 call by TCRdb cannot be tested. The CDR3 has 15 residues. The germline V gene has CDR1 MDHEN and CDR2 SYDVKM. The chain's CDR3 is CASSSGLAGADTQYF.

The gene calls are TRBV25-1 and TRBJ2-3. Germline V gene lookup returns CDR1 MGHDK and CDR2 SYGVNS. CDR3 length: 16 residues. The CDR3 spells CASSDPGEYPTDTQYF.

This chain joins TRBV6-5 and TRBJ2-7. The germline V gene encodes CDR1 MNHEY and CDR2 SVGAGI. The CDR3 sequence is 13 residues long. This CDR3 is CASSYSFGDEQYF.

V and J are TRBV7-6 and TRBJ2-1; as DNA is missing, the TRBD2 call by TCRdb cannot be tested. Germline-derived CDR1 and CDR2 are SGHVS and FNYEAQ. This CDR3 comprises 13 residues. This chain's CDR3 is CASSLEGPSEQFF.

The V call is TRBV20-1, the J call TRBJ2-7; the D call from TCRdb, TRBD2, cannot be confirmed without DNA. In germline, CDR1 is DFQATT, CDR2 SNEGSKA (reference sequence). The CDR3 totals 13 residues. CDR3 loop: CSANEDFFYEQYF.

CDR3: CASSQGTNTEAFF. The chain combines TRBV6-4 with TRBJ1-1; TCRdb's assignment of TRBD1 cannot be checked, as there is no DNA. Germline-derived CDR1 and CDR2 are MRHNA and SNTAGT. The CDR3 has 13 residues.

The chain couples TRBV12-3 or TRBV12-4 to TRBJ1-5. This CDR3 is built from 15 residues. The chain's CDR3 is CASIQGEEIGQPQHF.

The chain is built from TRBV28 and TRBJ2-7; TCRdb's D gene call, TRBD2, goes unchecked for lack of DNA. The V gene's germline CDR1 is MDHEN and CDR2 SYDVKM. The CDR3 covers 15 residues. CDR3 sequence reads: CASSWTSGSAYEQYF.

V and J are TRBV18 and TRBJ2-1; TCRdb outputs TRBD1, but without DNA this stays unchecked. Germline V gene sequence: CDR1 KGHSH, CDR2 LQKENI. This CDR3 has 15 amino acids. CDR3 sequence: CASSPRHQGGREQFF.

The chain has TRBV5-5 and TRBJ2-7; TCRdb's D gene call, TRBD1, goes unchecked for lack of DNA. Germline V lookup: CDR1 SGHKS, CDR2 YYEKEE (reference sequence). The length of the CDR3 is 15 residues. This CDR3 is CASSPGTGMAYEQYF.